The table lists the clone carrying this T cell receptor (beta chain) with a few counts. One entry per CDR3 protein results from TCRdb running MiXCR on the 5' RACE reads. The sample contains approximately 100,000 distinct CDR3 sequences, roughly 8.3% of which appear only once. This entry comes from a study of CD8 T cells in ankylosing spondylitis. Germline values: CDR1 MNHEY, CDR2 SVGAGI. There are 12 residues in the CDR3. Trimming removed 4 bases from V and 5 bases from J, with 8 bases in between. The TCR originated in a male donor with ankylosing spondylitis or in good health (not recorded which). The rearrangement joins TRBV6-5 to TRBJ1-1, with no clear D. Sequencing was performed on blood, either unsorted or a sorted T cell fraction (not recorded which). The CDR3 DNA sequence: TGTGCCAGCAGTTTCTTGGGGACTGAAGCTTTCTTT. Translated: CASSFLGTEAFF.